These 16 T cell receptor beta chains share one sample of origin, sequenced in a study of Ad26.COV2.S vaccination and SARS-CoV-2 variants. Treatment noted: about 20 received Ad26.COV2.S at low or high dose, single or two shots; roughly 5 received placebo; per-sample allocation not given. Sampling took place 63 days after the first vaccine or placebo injection. The table came from immunoSEQ multiplex PCR; TCRdb's copy has only in-frame clones and leaves some out. The table lists about 390,000 clones, 92% of them singletons, with less than 2% in the top ten. Sequencing was performed on peripheral blood, taken in a trial of Ad26.COV2.S vaccine versus placebo. Receptors originate from a person between 18 and 65 years old who received the Ad26.COV2.S COVID-19 vaccine or a placebo.

The chain recombines TRBV7-9 with TRBJ2-7, with D possibly matching TRBD1 (5 bases). This CDR3 comprises 15 residues. V lost 4 bases, J lost 0 bases, and 13 bases lay in between. Germline V gene lookup returns CDR1 SEHNR and CDR2 FQNEAQ (reference sequence). CDR3 residues: CASSWKGQGSYEQYF. The DNA for the CDR3 is TGTGCCAGCAGCTGGAAAGGGCAGGGCTCCTACGAGCAGTACTTC.

V and J are TRBV19 and TRBJ1-5; D not certain. The CDR3 sequence is 15 residues long. Trimming shortened V by 3 bases and J by 3 bases, and 12 bases separated the two germline ends. Germline CDR1 and CDR2: LNHDA and SQIVND (reference sequence). DNA for the CDR3: TGTGCCAGTAGTATCGTGGCAGGAAACAATCAGCCCCAGCATTTT. The encoded protein is CASSIVAGNNQPQHF.

The chain links TRBV6-2 or TRBV6-3 to TRBJ2-1; maybe TRBD1 (6 bases). Germline CDR1 MNHEY, CDR2 SVGEGT. The V end was cut by 0 bases, the J end by 0 bases, with 12 bases between. The CDR3 sequence is 17 residues long. CDR3 in amino acids: CASSYSPDSSSYNEQFF. The CDR3 region has the DNA TGTGCCAGCAGTTACTCCCCGGACAGTTCCTCCTACAATGAGCAGTTCTTC.

This chain links TRBV20-1 with TRBJ2-7; either TRBD1 or TRBD2 may fit D (5 bases each). The length of the CDR3 is 11 residues. V was pared by 5 bases and J by 7 bases, with 12 bases between. The germline V gene has CDR1 DFQATT and CDR2 SNEGSKA (reference sequence). CDR3 protein: CSAGGTREQYF. The CDR3, as DNA: TGCAGTGCTGGTGGGACCCGGGAGCAGTACTTC.

The V gene is TRBV7-9, the J gene TRBJ2-1; 8 bases agree with TRBD1. Germline CDR1 is SEHNR and CDR2 is FQNEAQ (reference sequence). CDR3 length: 15 amino acids. V lost 3 bases to trimming and J lost 2 bases; unmatched junction nucleotides: 3. This chain's CDR3 is CASSLGTGPYNEQFF. CDR3 bases: TGTGCCAGCAGCTTGGGGACAGGTCCCTACAATGAGCAGTTCTTC.

CDR3 protein: CASSLDTGVGEQYF. CDR3 coding DNA: TGTGCCAGCAGCTTAGATACAGGGGTCGGGGAGCAGTACTTC. The J gene is TRBJ2-7, the V gene TRBV7-2; 7 positions match TRBD1. The CDR3 loop spans 14 amino acids. The junction had 7 bases not matched to a gene; V was cut back by 1 base and J by 7 bases. The germline CDR1 and CDR2 sequences are SGHTA and FQGNSA.

The rearrangement joins TRBV29-1 to TRBJ2-1, with no clear D. V was shortened by 1 base and J by 5 bases, with 6 bases between the two germline ends. The CDR3 covers 12 residues. In germline, CDR1 is SQVTM, CDR2 ANQGSEA. The CDR3: CSVEVLDNEQFF. The DNA for the CDR3 is TGCAGCGTTGAAGTTCTGGACAATGAGCAGTTCTTC.

The rearrangement joins TRBV18 to TRBJ2-6, with D possibly matching TRBD1 (6 bases). V lost 4 bases and J lost 3, with 16 bases in between. The length of the CDR3 is 17 residues. In germline, CDR1 is KGHSH, CDR2 LQKENI. The CDR3 spells CASSLSAGVGGANVLTF. The CDR3 coding sequence is TGTGCCAGCTCACTGTCGGCAGGGGTAGGTGGGGCCAACGTCCTGACTTTC.

This rearrangement joins TRBV18 to TRBJ2-7, with D perhaps matching TRBD2 (5 bases). The germline CDR1 and CDR2 sequences are KGHSH and LQKENI. Trimming took off 3 bases at V and 6 bases at J, with 12 bases between the two ends. The CDR3 contains 13 residues. The CDR3 is CASSPSREREQYF. For the CDR3, the DNA is TGTGCCAGCTCACCCTCGAGGGAGCGCGAGCAGTACTTC.

In this sample, this clone turned up a few times. This rearrangement joins TRBV4-3 to TRBJ1-2; D call uncertain. V was pared by 1 base and J by 4 bases, with 10 bases between. This CDR3 contains 14 residues. Germline CDR1 reads LGHNA; CDR2 reads YSLEER. The CDR3 spells CASSQGIGLYGYTF. In DNA, the CDR3 is TGCGCCAGCAGCCAAGGGATTGGACTCTATGGCTACACCTTC.

The rearrangement uses TRBV5-1 and TRBJ2-7; 7 bases match TRBD1. CDR1 and CDR2 from the germline V gene are SGHRS and YFSETQ. With V trimmed by 4 bases and J by 2 bases, 6 bases remained unmatched. This CDR3 is 14 amino acids long. The CDR3 is CASSAGRGTYEQYF. The CDR3, as DNA: TGCGCCAGCAGCGCAGGCAGGGGGACCTACGAGCAGTACTTC.

This chain joins TRBV6-5 and TRBJ1-5, with D unresolved. CDR1 and CDR2 (germline): MNHEY, SVGAGI. The germline V and J ends were trimmed by 2 bases and 9 bases, with 14 bases remaining between them. The CDR3 totals 14 residues. The CDR3 here is CASSYTDGAGPQHF. CDR3 sequence (DNA): TGTGCCAGCAGTTACACGGACGGAGCAGGGCCCCAGCATTTT.

This sequence joins TRBV4-3 and TRBJ2-3; either TRBD1 or TRBD2 may fit D (6 bases each). V was shortened by 4 bases and J by 2 bases, with 19 bases between the two germline ends. The CDR3 loop spans 17 amino acids. Germline loops: CDR1 LGHNA, CDR2 YSLEER. The CDR3 coding sequence is TGCGCCAGCAGCCCCCAAGAGGGGGGCCGCGACACAGATACGCAGTATTTT. This encodes CASSPQEGGRDTDTQYF.

The chain couples TRBV5-5 to TRBJ2-5, with 15 bases aligning to TRBD2. Trimming at V came to 4 bases and at J to 5 bases, leaving 9 bases not matched to a gene. This CDR3 contains 17 residues. Germline V gene sequence: CDR1 SGHKS, CDR2 YYEKEE (reference sequence). This chain's CDR3 is CASSHPGLAGGLETQYF. The CDR3 nucleotides read TGTGCCAGCAGCCATCCGGGACTAGCGGGGGGTCTGGAGACCCAGTACTTC.

The rearrangement links TRBV12-3 or TRBV12-4 to TRBJ1-2; no clear D gene. V lost 3 bases and J lost 4, with 9 bases in between. The CDR3 has 13 residues. The CDR3 is CASSFGGAYGYTF. CDR3 sequence (DNA): TGTGCCAGCAGTTTCGGCGGAGCCTATGGCTACACCTTC.

The J gene is TRBJ2-1, the V gene TRBV27; D assignment may be TRBD1 or TRBD2 (5 bases each). V lost 6 bases and J 0 bases, leaving 12 bases between the germline ends. CDR1 is MNHEY and CDR2 is SMNVEV in the germline V gene (reference sequence). The CDR3 spans 15 residues. The CDR3 nucleotides read TGTGCCAGCAGCACTAGGGGACCCTCCTACAATGAGCAGTTCTTC. It codes for CASSTRGPSYNEQFF.